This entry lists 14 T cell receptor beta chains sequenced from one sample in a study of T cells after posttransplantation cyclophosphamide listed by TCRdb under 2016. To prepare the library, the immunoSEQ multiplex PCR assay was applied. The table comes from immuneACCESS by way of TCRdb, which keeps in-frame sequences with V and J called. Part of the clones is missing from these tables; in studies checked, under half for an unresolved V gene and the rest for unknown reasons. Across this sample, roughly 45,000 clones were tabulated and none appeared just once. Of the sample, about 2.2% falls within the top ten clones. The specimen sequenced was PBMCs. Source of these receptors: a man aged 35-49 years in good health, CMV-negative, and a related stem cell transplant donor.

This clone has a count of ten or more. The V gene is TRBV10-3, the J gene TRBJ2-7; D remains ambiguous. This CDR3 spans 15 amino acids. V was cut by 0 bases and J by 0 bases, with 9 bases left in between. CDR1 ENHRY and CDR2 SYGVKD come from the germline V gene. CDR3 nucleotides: TGTGCCATCAGTGAGTCGATCAAGCCCTCCTACGAGCAGTACTTC. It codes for CAISESIKPSYEQYF.

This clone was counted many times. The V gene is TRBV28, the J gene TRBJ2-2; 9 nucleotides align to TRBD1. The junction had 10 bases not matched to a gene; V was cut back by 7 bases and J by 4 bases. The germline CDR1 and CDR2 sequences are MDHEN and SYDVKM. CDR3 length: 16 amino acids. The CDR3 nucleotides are TGTGCCAGCACCTATTCCGGGACAGGGTTCACCGGGGAGCTGTTTTTT. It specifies CASTYSGTGFTGELFF.

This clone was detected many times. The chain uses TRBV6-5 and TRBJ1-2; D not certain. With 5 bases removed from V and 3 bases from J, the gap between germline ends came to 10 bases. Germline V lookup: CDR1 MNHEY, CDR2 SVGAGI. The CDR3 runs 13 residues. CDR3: CASSRDIDYGYTF. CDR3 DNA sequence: TGTGCCAGCAGTCGCGACATAGACTATGGCTACACCTTC.

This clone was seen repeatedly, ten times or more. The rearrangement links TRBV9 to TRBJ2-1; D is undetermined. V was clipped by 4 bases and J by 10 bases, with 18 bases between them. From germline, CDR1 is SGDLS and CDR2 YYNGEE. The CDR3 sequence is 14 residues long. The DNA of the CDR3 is TGTGCCAGCAGCCCGCGGCCCGAGGAGTGGGAGCAGTTCTTC. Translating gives CASSPRPEEWEQFF.

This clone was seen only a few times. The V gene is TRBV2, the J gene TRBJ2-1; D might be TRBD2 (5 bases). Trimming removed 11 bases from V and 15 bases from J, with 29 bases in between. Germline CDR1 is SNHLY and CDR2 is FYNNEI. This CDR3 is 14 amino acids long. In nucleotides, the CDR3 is TGTGCCGGATCTCCCTCGTCCCCGCCGGGGTTGGGGTTCTTC. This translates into CAGSPSSPPGLGFF.

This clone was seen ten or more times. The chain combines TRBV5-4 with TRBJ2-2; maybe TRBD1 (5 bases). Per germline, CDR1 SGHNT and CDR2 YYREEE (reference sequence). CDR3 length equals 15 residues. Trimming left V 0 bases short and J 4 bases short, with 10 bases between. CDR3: CASSLEGWGTGELFF. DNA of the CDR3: TGTGCCAGCAGCTTGGAGGGGTGGGGCACCGGGGAGCTGTTTTTT.

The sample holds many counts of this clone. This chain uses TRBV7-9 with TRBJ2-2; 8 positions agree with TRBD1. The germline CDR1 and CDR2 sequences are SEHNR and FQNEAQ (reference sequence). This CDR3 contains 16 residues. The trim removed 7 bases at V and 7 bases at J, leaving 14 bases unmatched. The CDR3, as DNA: TGTGCCAGCACCCCACGATGGCAGGGGGCAATCGGGGAGCTGTTTTTT. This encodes CASTPRWQGAIGELFF.

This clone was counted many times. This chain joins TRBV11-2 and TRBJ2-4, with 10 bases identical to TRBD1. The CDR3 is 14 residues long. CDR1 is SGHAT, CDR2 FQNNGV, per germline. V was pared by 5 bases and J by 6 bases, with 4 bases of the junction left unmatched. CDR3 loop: CASSIRDRGNIQYF. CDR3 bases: TGTGCCAGCAGCATCCGGGACAGGGGAAACATTCAGTACTTC.

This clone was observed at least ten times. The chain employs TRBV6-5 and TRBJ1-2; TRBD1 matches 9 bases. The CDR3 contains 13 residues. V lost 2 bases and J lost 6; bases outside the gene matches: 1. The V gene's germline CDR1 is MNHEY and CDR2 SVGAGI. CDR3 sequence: CASSYGDRDGYTF. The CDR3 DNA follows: TGTGCCAGCAGTTACGGGGACAGGGATGGCTACACCTTC.

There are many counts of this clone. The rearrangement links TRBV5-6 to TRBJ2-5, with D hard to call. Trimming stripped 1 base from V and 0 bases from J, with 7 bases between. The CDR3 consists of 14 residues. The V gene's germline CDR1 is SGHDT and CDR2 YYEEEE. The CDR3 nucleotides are TGTGCCAGCAGCTTGTATTCAGACCAAGAGACCCAGTACTTC. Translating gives CASSLYSDQETQYF.

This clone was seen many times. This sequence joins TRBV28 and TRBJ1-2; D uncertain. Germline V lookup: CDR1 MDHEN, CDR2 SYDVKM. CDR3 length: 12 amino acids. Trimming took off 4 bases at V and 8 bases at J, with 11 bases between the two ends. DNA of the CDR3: TGTGCCAGCAGTTCCGGCGGGGAAGGCTACACCTTC. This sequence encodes CASSSGGEGYTF.

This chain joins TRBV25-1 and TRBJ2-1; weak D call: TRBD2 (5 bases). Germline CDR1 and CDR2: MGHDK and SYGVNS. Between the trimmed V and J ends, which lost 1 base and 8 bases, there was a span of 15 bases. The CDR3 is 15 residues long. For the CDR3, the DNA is TGTGCCAGCAGTGAATCTGAGGGAGAAGCTGATGAGCAGTTCTTC. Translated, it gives CASSESEGEADEQFF.

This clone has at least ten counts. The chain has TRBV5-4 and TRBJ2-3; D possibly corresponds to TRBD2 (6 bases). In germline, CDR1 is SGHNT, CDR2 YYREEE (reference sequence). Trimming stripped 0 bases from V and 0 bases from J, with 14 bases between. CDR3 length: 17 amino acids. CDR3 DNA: TGTGCCAGCAGCTTGGTAAAAGTCGGGACTAGCACAGATACGCAGTATTTT. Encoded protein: CASSLVKVGTSTDTQYF. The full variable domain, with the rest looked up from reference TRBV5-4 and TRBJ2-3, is ETGVTQSPTHLIKTRGQQVTLRCSSQSGHNTVSWYQQALGQGPQFIFQYYREEENGRGNFPPRFSGLQFPNYSSELNVNALELDDSALYLCASSLVKVGTSTDTQYFGPGTRLTVL.

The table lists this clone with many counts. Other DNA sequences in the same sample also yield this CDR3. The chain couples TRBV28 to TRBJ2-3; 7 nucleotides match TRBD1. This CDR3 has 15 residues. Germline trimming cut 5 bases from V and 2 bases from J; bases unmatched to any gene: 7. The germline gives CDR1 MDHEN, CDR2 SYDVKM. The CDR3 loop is CASSPLGQVTDTQYF. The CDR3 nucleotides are TGTGCCAGCAGTCCCCTTGGACAGGTCACAGATACGCAGTATTTT.